This T cell receptor beta chain was observed in a study of T cells after yellow fever vaccination. With regard to this clonotype: No antigen is known for it.

The CDR3 is made up of 13 amino acids. The germline gives CDR1 DFQATT, CDR2 SNEGSKA (reference sequence). Trimming took 6 bases from V and 3 from J, leaving 15 bases between them. General observations from the study: Among all clonotypes, a small share was observed in both CD4 and CD8 compartments.

MiXCR, run by TCRdb on the 5' RACE reads, gives a single entry per CDR3 protein. Here the sample spans hundreds of thousands of distinct CDR3 sequences, around 13% being singletons. This TCR was recovered from a man aged 18 to 35 who received the YFV17D yellow fever vaccine. The V gene is TRBV20-1, the J gene TRBJ2-7, with a weak D call TRBD2 (6 bases). The specimen comprised CD4+ T cells sorted from PBMCs, sampled 15 days after the yellow fever booster vaccination. CDR3 DNA: TGCAGTGCCCGGTGGAGGGAGAACTACGAGCAGTACTTC. It codes for CSARWRENYEQYF.